This T cell receptor (beta chain) was found in a study of shared clonotypes between healthy human individuals. This clone was seen more than once but under ten times. The CDR3 is 15 amino acids. V lost 4 bases and J lost 2; bases outside the gene matches: 6. Germline V lookup: CDR1 KGHSH, CDR2 LQKENI. Only in-frame clones appear in the TCRdb table, and some are missing; sequencing was by immunoSEQ multiplex PCR. The sample yields 1,100,000 or so clones, more than 75% seen once. V gene TRBV18 combines with J gene TRBJ1-1; 8 nucleotides line up with TRBD1. The sequence was collected from a man between 18 and 35 years old in good health. Some clones in this sample may be carry-over from other donors' samples. Input material: memory CD4+ T cells from PBMCs. Documented subset: CD45RA-negative fraction. The CDR3 coding sequence is TGTGCCAGCTCACAACGGGACAGGACAAACACTGAAGCTTTCTTT. This encodes CASSQRDRTNTEAFF.